Below are 5 T cell receptor beta chains sequenced from a single sample in a study of T cell responses to AZD1222 COVID-19 vaccine. Using immunoSEQ multiplex PCR, the repertoire was profiled, and TCRdb retains in-frame clones only, with some absent. The sample shows 120,000 to 150,000 clones, around nine tenths of them seen only once. Material: peripheral blood, obtained on day 0 of AZD1222 vaccination. Receptor source: an adult in good health.

The chain combines TRBV4-2 with TRBJ2-7; 11 bases map to TRBD2. This CDR3 spans 15 amino acids. Looked up from germline, CDR1 is LGHNA and CDR2 is YNFKEQ. Trimming took 4 bases from V and 5 from J; bases not matched to a gene: 7. CDR3 DNA sequence: TGTGCCAGCAGCCTCGAGCCTAGCGGGAGGCACGAGCAGTACTTC. Protein product: CASSLEPSGRHEQYF.

V and J are TRBV7-3 and TRBJ2-1; perhaps TRBD2 as D (6 bases). V shed 5 bases and J shed 1 base, with 9 bases lying between them. Germline loops: CDR1 SGHTA, CDR2 FQGTGA. The CDR3 contains 14 residues. The CDR3 bases are TGTGCCAGCAGCCCTGGGGGGTCCTACAATGAGCAGTTCTTC. This codes for CASSPGGSYNEQFF.

Points on this clone: The sample has other DNA sequences that encode this CDR3 too. The J gene is TRBJ2-5, the V gene TRBV5-1; D remains unclear. The CDR3 is made up of 11 amino acids. Per germline, CDR1 SGHRS and CDR2 YFSETQ. Deletions cut 0 bases from V and 5 bases from J, with 2 bases between. The CDR3 sequence is CASSLEETQYF. The CDR3 DNA reads TGCGCCAGCAGCTTGGAGGAGACCCAGTACTTC.

Remarks on this clone: This sample also contains other DNA sequences that code for the same CDR3. V and J are TRBV27 and TRBJ2-5; D is unclear. V lost 6 bases and J lost 2, with 4 bases in between. Germline V lookup: CDR1 MNHEY, CDR2 SMNVEV (reference sequence). The CDR3 loop spans 11 amino acids. The CDR3 sequence: CASRGQETQYF. The CDR3 nucleotides read TGTGCCAGCAGGGGGCAAGAGACCCAGTACTTC.

This sequence joins TRBV29-1 and TRBJ1-2; a possible D gene is TRBD1 (6 bases). This CDR3 region has 13 residues. V lost 5 bases and J lost 7, with 17 bases in between. Per germline, CDR1 SQVTM and CDR2 ANQGSEA. This CDR3 reads CSVNSGQQPGYTF. The DNA for the CDR3 is TGCAGCGTTAACTCCGGACAGCAACCTGGCTACACCTTC.